Sequencing of this T cell receptor beta chain was carried out in a study of PD-L1 blockade in urothelial cancer. Study details: About 85% of the 29 patients were men whose urothelial cancer was bladder-origin. Samples came from 3 weeks, at the second dose, and 6 weeks into treatment.

Between 1 and 8 samples per patient were obtained, pretreatment and on-treatment. PCRs were each spiked with synthetic TCR analog templates. Measured with immunoSEQ multiplex PCR; TCRdb has only the in-frame clones, and not every one. The sample has 50,000 to 60,000 clones, 86% seen once. This CDR3 is built from 16 residues. The germline V gene has CDR1 SGHRS and CDR2 YFSETQ. Trimming left V 7 bases short and J 5 bases short, with 25 bases between. The rearrangement uses TRBV5-1 and TRBJ2-7; tentatively, D is TRBD1 (8 bases). Specimen: PBMCs, collected around atezolizumab (anti-PD-L1) treatment. This clonotype was sampled from a man aged 50 to 60 with urothelial cancer. In nucleotides, the CDR3 is TGCGCCAGCCGAGGAGGAGCGGGACAGGTCATGGACGAGCAGTACTTC. It specifies CASRGGAGQVMDEQYF.